This T cell receptor beta chain was recorded in a study of shared clonotypes between healthy human individuals. Whole-study findings and limits: Generation probabilities of non-shared clonotypes were lower (relative to those shared by all four donors). For sorted subsets, rarefaction showed incomplete sequencing despite large depth. When naive CD4 clonotypes were compared across a few donors, 4% to 6.5% were shared.

The sample holds one count of this clone. Its cognate antigen is unknown. This CDR3 comprises 16 residues. The germline V and J ends were trimmed by 4 bases and 0 bases, with 16 bases remaining between them. CDR1 and CDR2 from the germline V gene are MNHNS and SASEGT. The assay was immunoSEQ multiplex PCR, and TCRdb's table has in-frame clones only and misses some. This sample has 2 million to 3 million clones, with about 92% found just once. This TCR was sampled from a young man in good health. The rearrangement joins TRBV6-1 to TRBJ2-7; possibly TRBD1 or TRBD2 for D (5 bases each). The sample taken for sequencing was naive CD4+ T cells sorted from blood. This sample's subset: CD45RA+ positively selected. The CDR3 sequence: CASSGTGTVSSYEQYF. The CDR3 DNA sequence: TGTGCCAGCAGTGGAACCGGGACGGTAAGCTCCTACGAGCAGTACTTC.